Listed below are T cell receptor beta chains from one sample, sequenced in a study of identical twins. TCRdb re-derived calls from the 5' RACE reads in MiXCR, one entry per CDR3 protein. This sample yields some 260,000 distinct CDR3 sequences, of which over 12% are seen a single time; 7% to 9.5% belongs to the top ten. The sample consisted of memory (CD45RO+) T cells sorted from blood. The source is a woman aged 18-29 years in good health. Each CDR3 is given with its conserved first and last residue. A D gene is named only where the DNA matches it firmly. Only some rows state a clone size, as once, few, many or a class for expanded clones.

>TRBJ2-7|TRBV2|-|12|-
TGTGCCAGCAGTGAATGGGGCGGCGAGCAGTACTTC
CASSEWGGEQYF
>TRBJ2-6|TRBV28|-|16|TRBD1
TGTGCCAGCAGACTACAGGGGGCGCCGGGGGCCAACGTCCTGACTTTC
CASRLQGAPGANVLTF
>TRBJ2-1|TRBV4-3|-|15|-
TGCGCCAGCAGCCCCGAGCGGAGCTCCTACAATGAGCAGTTCTTC
CASSPERSSYNEQFF
>TRBJ1-1|TRBV13|few|16|TRBD1
TGTGCCAGCAGCTTACCGACAGGGGAAGGGAACACTGAAGCTTTCTTT
CASSLPTGEGNTEAFF
>TRBJ1-5|TRBV7-2|many|15|-
TGTGCCAGCAGCTTAGTAGGACAGTTCAATCAGCCCCAGCATTTT
CASSLVGQFNQPQHF
>TRBJ2-3|TRBV19|many|11|-
TGTGCCAGCAGCCGCACAGATACGCAGTATTTT
CASSRTDTQYF
>TRBJ2-3|TRBV30|-|12|TRBD1
TGTGCCTGGAGTACAGGGGCAGATACGCAGTATTTT
CAWSTGADTQYF
>TRBJ1-1|TRBV20-1|many|17|TRBD1
TGCAGTGCTAGAGATCTGTATCGGGCAGGGGGGAACACTGAAGCTTTCTTT
CSARDLYRAGGNTEAFF
>TRBJ1-1|TRBV12-3/TRBV12-4|many|13|-
TGTGCCAGCAAGGGTTTTAGTGGCACTGAAGCTTTCTTT
CASKGFSGTEAFF
>TRBJ2-2|TRBV11-2|-|15|-
TGTGCCAGCAGCTTAGTCGCAGGGGAAACCGGGGAGCTGTTTTTT
CASSLVAGETGELFF
>TRBJ2-3|TRBV19|-|14|-
TGTGCCAGTAGGGGTAGCGGAAACACAGATACGCAGTATTTT
CASRGSGNTDTQYF
>TRBJ2-1|TRBV5-1|-|12|TRBD1
TGCGCCAGCAGCTTAGGGACAGAGAGCTGGTTCTTC
CASSLGTESWFF
>TRBJ1-2|TRBV18|-|12|-
TGTGCCAGCTCCGGACAGTCTCAAGGCTACACCTTC
CASSGQSQGYTF
>TRBJ2-1|TRBV20-1|few|10|-
TGCAGTGCTATTAAATCTGAGCAGTTCTTC
CSAIKSEQFF
>TRBJ1-1|TRBV9|-|13|-
TGTGCCAGCAGCGTAGAGGTGAACACTGAAGCTTTCTTT
CASSVEVNTEAFF
>TRBJ2-5|TRBV5-5|few|14|-
TGTGCCAGCAGCTACCAGGGACCCCCAGAGACCCAGTACTTC
CASSYQGPPETQYF
>TRBJ2-3|TRBV10-1|few|15|-
TGCGCCAGCAGTGATCCAGCGGTCAGCACAGATACGCAGTATTTT
CASSDPAVSTDTQYF
>TRBJ2-7|TRBV3-1|-|12|-
TGTGCCAGCAGTCATGTGGGGGACGAGCAGTACTTC
CASSHVGDEQYF
>TRBJ1-4|TRBV13|few|15|-
TGTGCCAGCAGCTTAGGGGGTGCAACTAATGAAAAACTGTTTTTT
CASSLGGATNEKLFF
>TRBJ2-3|TRBV19|-|16|TRBD1
TGTGCCAGTAGTTTCGGACAGGCGACTAGCACAGATACGCAGTATTTT
CASSFGQATSTDTQYF
>TRBJ1-2|TRBV20-1|few|15|-
TGCAGTGCTACCGGGACACCCAACGGGAACTATGGCTACACCTTC
CSATGTPNGNYGYTF
>TRBJ2-3|TRBV10-1|-|15|-
TGCGCCAGCAGTGAGTGGCTAGCTCCCTGCTATACGCAGTATTTT
CASSEWLAPCYTQYF
>TRBJ2-2|TRBV5-1|-|15|TRBD1
TGCGCCAGCAGCTGGGGACAGTCTTACACCGGGGAGCTGTTTTTT
CASSWGQSYTGELFF
>TRBJ2-1|TRBV20-1|few|16|TRBD1
TGCAGTGCTAGAGACCCAAGACAGGGGGCGAGGAATGAGCAGTTCTTC
CSARDPRQGARNEQFF